A selection of T cell receptor beta chains follows, all from one sample in a study of technical replicates of blood from a handful of donors. Only in-frame clones appear in the TCRdb table, and some are missing; sequencing was by immunoSEQ multiplex PCR. This sample has around 95,000 clones, with approximately 94% found just once. Sequencing was carried out using T cells isolated from PBMCs. All receptors come from a human donor in good health. CDR3s include the opening cysteine and the closing phenylalanine or tryptophan. Fields, in order: V gene, clone size, J gene, D gene, CDR3 DNA, CDR3 protein. D genes are given only for firm matches. Size values are once, few and many counts, or a class for expanded clones, and some rows have none.

TRBV18	-	TRBJ1-1	-	TGTGCCAGCTCACCACTGACAGACATGGCGAACACTGAAGCTTTCTTT	CASSPLTDMANTEAFF
TRBV14	-	TRBJ2-6	TRBD1	TGTGCCAGCTCACAGGGGGCGAAGTCTGGGGCCAACGTCCTGACTTTC	CASSQGAKSGANVLTF
TRBV5-1	-	TRBJ2-2	TRBD1	TGCGCCAGCAGCATCGGGACAGGGGGTAGCGGGGAGCTGTTTTTT	CASSIGTGGSGELFF
TRBV7-9	-	TRBJ2-5	TRBD1	TGTGCCAGCAGCTTACAACCAGGGACAGGCCATTGGGAGACCCAGTACTTC	CASSLQPGTGHWETQYF
TRBV7-2	-	TRBJ2-3	TRBD1	TGTGCCAGCAGCTTAGACAGGGGCGCAGATACGCAGTATTTT	CASSLDRGADTQYF
TRBV6-4	-	TRBJ1-3	-	TGTGCCAGCAGTGCTAAACGATGGGGGCAGGGGCTATCTGGAAACACCATATATTTT	CASSAKRWGQGLSGNTIYF
TRBV28	-	TRBJ1-1	-	TGTGCCAGCAGTTCGGAGGGGGGGCTCACTGAAGCTTTCTTT	CASSSEGGLTEAFF
TRBV5-1	-	TRBJ1-1	-	TGCGCCAGCAAGGATCCGGGATCCGTCGTGGCTTTCTTT	CASKDPGSVVAFF
TRBV30	-	TRBJ2-7	TRBD1	TGTGCCTGGAGTGGGACCCCGGGGACAGCCTACGAGCAGTACTTC	CAWSGTPGTAYEQYF
TRBV5-4	-	TRBJ2-1	-	TGTGCCAGCAGCTTGGCTACGGGGAATGAGCAGTTCTTC	CASSLATGNEQFF
TRBV19	-	TRBJ1-1	-	TGTGCCAGTAGTTTTTTCACAAAGACAGGGAACACTGAAGCTTTCTTT	CASSFFTKTGNTEAFF
TRBV9	once	TRBJ2-7	TRBD2	TGTGCCAGCAGCTCCGGGACTAGCGGGTTTCACGAGCAGTACTTC	CASSSGTSGFHEQYF
TRBV13	-	TRBJ1-1	-	TGTGCCAGCAGCTCATCGAGCGGGGGGTGGGGGGACACTGAAGCTTTCTTT	CASSSSSGGWGDTEAFF
TRBV5-1	-	TRBJ1-6	TRBD1	TGCGCCAGCAGCTTATATGGACAGGGGGCCTTACATAATTCACCCCTCCACTTT	CASSLYGQGALHNSPLHF
TRBV28	-	TRBJ1-1	-	TGTGCCAGCAGTTTAGCGGCAGACACTGAAGCTTTCTTT	CASSLAADTEAFF
TRBV5-1	-	TRBJ2-4	-	TGCGCCAGCAGCTTGGAGTCTGAGGGGGATTACAGAAACATTCAGTACTTC	CASSLESEGDYRNIQYF
TRBV7-9	-	TRBJ2-3	TRBD2	TGTGCCAGCAGATGGACTAGCGGGACAAAAGAGAATACGCAGTATTTT	CASRWTSGTKENTQYF
TRBV29-1	-	TRBJ2-1	-	TGCAGCGCCGGGACATTTAATGAGCAGTTCTTC	CSAGTFNEQFF
TRBV20-1	-	TRBJ2-3	-	TGCAGTGCCAGATTTATGGATACGCAGTATTTT	CSARFMDTQYF
TRBV19	-	TRBJ2-1	TRBD2	TGTGCCAGTAGCAGGGGACTAGCGGGGGGAGATGAGCAGTTCTTC	CASSRGLAGGDEQFF
TRBV2	-	TRBJ1-4	TRBD1	TGTGCCAGCAGACCGGGACAGAATAATGAAAAACTGTTTTTT	CASRPGQNNEKLFF
TRBV18	-	TRBJ2-7	-	TGTGCCAGCTCACCACGCAGTTACGAGCAGTACTTC	CASSPRSYEQYF
TRBV4-1	-	TRBJ1-1	TRBD1	TGCGCCAGCAGCCCCAGGGGGAGAACTGAAGCTTTCTTT	CASSPRGRTEAFF
TRBV6-1	-	TRBJ1-1	TRBD1	TGTGCCAGCAGGATAACAGGGGAGAACACTGAAGCTTTCTTT	CASRITGENTEAFF
TRBV7-9	once	TRBJ1-3	-	TGTGCCAGCAGCCCTACTACATCTGGAAACACCATATATTTT	CASSPTTSGNTIYF
TRBV4-2	-	TRBJ2-5	-	TGTGCCAGCAGCCAAGACAGGGCGAAACAAGAGACCCAGTACTTC	CASSQDRAKQETQYF
TRBV2	-	TRBJ1-4	-	TGTGCCAGCCTAGGCGAGAGGTTTTGGGAAAAACTGTTTTTT	CASLGERFWEKLFF
TRBV6-6	-	TRBJ2-4	-	TGTGCCAGCAGTTGGGACTCGACAGGGTTTTGGGACATTCAGTACTTC	CASSWDSTGFWDIQYF
TRBV2	-	TRBJ2-7	TRBD2	TGTGCCAGCAGGGTCGGGGGGATGACGTACGAGCAGTACTTC	CASRVGGMTYEQYF
TRBV5-4	-	TRBJ2-1	TRBD2	TGTGCCAGCAGCTTGTATGGCGGGGGCAATGAGCAGTTCTTC	CASSLYGGGNEQFF
TRBV7-9	-	TRBJ1-6	-	TGTGCCAGCAGCTTATTGCAGGGTGTTAATTCACCCCTCCACTTT	CASSLLQGVNSPLHF
TRBV5-1	-	TRBJ2-5	-	TGCGCCAGCAGCCCTGGGCGGACAGCGCAAGAGACCCAGTACTTC	CASSPGRTAQETQYF
TRBV6-6	-	TRBJ1-1	-	TGTGCCAGCAGTCTACTCGGGGAGAACACTGAAGCTTTCTTT	CASSLLGENTEAFF
TRBV5-1	-	TRBJ2-5	TRBD1	TGCGCCAGCAGCCCAGGACAGGGCAAACAAGAGACCCAGTACTTC	CASSPGQGKQETQYF
TRBV5-6	-	TRBJ2-7	TRBD2	TGTGCCAGCACCCCGGGACTAGCGGGAGCCCACGAGCAGTACTTC	CASTPGLAGAHEQYF
TRBV27	once	TRBJ1-2	-	TGTGCCAGCAGTGGATCGGGCTATGGCTACACCTTC	CASSGSGYGYTF
TRBV27	-	TRBJ2-1	-	TGTGCCAGCATGGGAGTGAAGTCGTACAATGAGCAGTTCTTC	CASMGVKSYNEQFF
TRBV7-6	once	TRBJ2-5	TRBD2	TGTGCCAGCAGCCCACGGACTAGAGGAGGAGAGACCCAGTACTTC	CASSPRTRGGETQYF
TRBV27	-	TRBJ2-3	-	TGTGCCAGCAGCCAGACAGATACGCAGTATTTT	CASSQTDTQYF
TRBV2	-	TRBJ2-1	TRBD2	TGTGCCAGCAGCCAACGGACTAGCGGGAGTGATGAGCAGTTCTTC	CASSQRTSGSDEQFF
TRBV5-6	-	TRBJ2-3	TRBD1	TGTGCCAGCAGCTTTTGGCAGGGGGCTGATACGCAGTATTTT	CASSFWQGADTQYF
TRBV6-1	-	TRBJ2-3	TRBD2	TGTGCCAGCAGTGGACTAGCGGGGTATAGCACAGATACGCAGTATTTT	CASSGLAGYSTDTQYF
TRBV5-1	once	TRBJ2-1	-	TGCGCCAGCAGCTTGGGAGGGACTGGCGGTAATGAGCAGTTCTTC	CASSLGGTGGNEQFF
TRBV28	once	TRBJ2-2	TRBD1	TGTGCCAGCAGTCCCCGCGGGACAGGGGCTACCGGGGAGCTGTTTTTT	CASSPRGTGATGELFF
TRBV10-1	few	TRBJ2-7	-	TGCGCCAGCAGTGAGTCGACGTCAGGGTACGAGCAGTACTTC	CASSESTSGYEQYF
TRBV9	-	TRBJ2-7	-	TGTGCCAGCAGCGTAGGGGGAGCTGGTTACTACGAGCAGTACTTC	CASSVGGAGYYEQYF
TRBV27	-	TRBJ2-7	TRBD2	TGTGCCAGCAGTTTAAGTGGCGGGGGAACCTACGAGCAGTACTTC	CASSLSGGGTYEQYF
TRBV5-1	-	TRBJ2-1	TRBD2	TGCGCCAGCAGCCCGACTAGCGGGGGGGTTGTGAATGAGCAGTTCTTC	CASSPTSGGVVNEQFF
TRBV7-8	-	TRBJ2-7	TRBD2	TGTGCCAGCCTAGCCTCGGAACTAGCGGGATCGTACTCCTACGAGCAGTACTTC	CASLASELAGSYSYEQYF
TRBV10-2	once	TRBJ2-7	-	TGCGCCAGCAGGATACAGGGCTCCTACGAGCAGTACTTC	CASRIQGSYEQYF